This record looks at one T cell receptor (beta chain) sequence and its context. What it recognizes is unknown. Germline V lookup: CDR1 SGDLS, CDR2 YYNGEE. The CDR3 is made up of 17 amino acids. The germline V and J ends were trimmed by 6 bases and 0 bases, with 16 bases remaining between them. Healthy donors served as the controls. They were matched for age and sex. Isolation of CD8+ and CD4+ T cells was performed negatively, whereas enrichment of TEMRA cells was done by FACS. This entry comes from a study of CD8 T cells in Susac syndrome. Whole-study results and caveats: By the study's own acknowledgment, its TCR sequencing and HLA analysis included relatively few individuals.

Random hexamers primed reverse transcription of roughly 0.5 to 1 ug RNA. Amplification of TCR beta CDR3 by immunoSEQ multiplex PCR spanned 54 Vbeta and 13 Jbeta. TCRdb passed the immunoSEQ multiplex PCR reads through MiXCR, listing each CDR3 protein once. The sample includes about 69,000 distinct CDR3 sequences, approximately 95% seen only once; the top ten take 0.2% to 0.25%. V is TRBV9 and J is TRBJ1-6; D gene uncertain. Input material: CD8+ T cells from PBMCs. The receptor's source is a human donor in good health. The CDR3 here is CASTTGSQVSYNSPLHF. The CDR3 region has the DNA TGTGCCAGCACCACTGGCAGCCAGGTCTCCTATAATTCACCCCTCCACTTT. Combining the CDR3 with reference TRBV9 and TRBJ1-6 gives the whole variable domain DSGVTQTPKHLITATGQRVTLRCSPRSGDLSVYWYQQSLDQGLQFLIQYYNGEERAKGNILERFSAQQFPDLHSELNLSSLELGDSALYFCASTTGSQVSYNSPLHFGNGTRLTVT.